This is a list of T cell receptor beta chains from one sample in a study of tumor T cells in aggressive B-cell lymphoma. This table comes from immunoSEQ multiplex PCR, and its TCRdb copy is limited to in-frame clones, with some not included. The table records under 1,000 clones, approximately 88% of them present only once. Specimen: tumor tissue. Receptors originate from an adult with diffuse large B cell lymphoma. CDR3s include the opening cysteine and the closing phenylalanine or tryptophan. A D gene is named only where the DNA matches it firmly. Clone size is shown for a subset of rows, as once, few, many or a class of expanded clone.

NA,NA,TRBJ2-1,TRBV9,CASSAPLLERYNEQFF,TGTGCCAGCAGCGCCCCTTTGTTAGAACGGTACAATGAGCAGTTCTTC
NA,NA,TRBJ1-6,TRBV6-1,CASRRGGYNSPLHF,TGTGCCAGCAGGAGAGGGGGCTATAATTCACCCCTCCACTTT
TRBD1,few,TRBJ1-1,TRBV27,CASTGEGQGMTFF,TGTGCCAGCACCGGAGAGGGACAGGGGATGACTTTCTTT
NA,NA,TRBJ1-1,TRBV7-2,CASSFGRENTEAFF,TGTGCCAGCAGCTTCGGGAGGGAGAACACTGAAGCTTTCTTT
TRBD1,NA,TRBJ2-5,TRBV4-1,CASSRDGTGAQETQYF,TGCGCCAGCAGCCGAGATGGGACAGGGGCTCAAGAGACCCAGTACTTC
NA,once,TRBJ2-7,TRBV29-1,CSVEKVDSYEQYF,TGCAGCGTTGAAAAAGTAGACTCCTACGAGCAGTACTTC
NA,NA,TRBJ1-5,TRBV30,CAWSLTGTGQPQHF,TGTGCCTGGAGTCTTACAGGGACGGGTCAGCCCCAGCATTTT
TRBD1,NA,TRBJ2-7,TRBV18,CASSPGTGEGEQYF,TGTGCCAGCTCACCAGGGACAGGGGAAGGAGAGCAGTACTTC
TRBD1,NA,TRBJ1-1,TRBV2,CASSGPQGASTEAFF,TGTGCCAGCAGTGGACCTCAGGGGGCGAGTACTGAAGCTTTCTTT
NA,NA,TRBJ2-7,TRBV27,CASWGRGAEQYF,TGTGCCAGCTGGGGCAGGGGGGCCGAGCAGTACTTC
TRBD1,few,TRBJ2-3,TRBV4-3,CASSQDRGTDTQYF,TGCGCCAGCAGCCAGGACAGGGGCACAGATACGCAGTATTTT
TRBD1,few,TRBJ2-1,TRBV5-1,CASSLTGGIDNEQFF,TGCGCCAGCAGCTTAACAGGGGGCATCGACAATGAGCAGTTCTTC
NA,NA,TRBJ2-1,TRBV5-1,CASSPGDNEQFF,TGCGCCAGCAGCCCGGGAGATAATGAGCAGTTCTTC
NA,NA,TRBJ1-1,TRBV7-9,CVSSSSTEAFF,TGTGTCAGCAGCTCTAGCACTGAAGCTTTCTTT
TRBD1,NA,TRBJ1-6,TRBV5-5,CASSLGTAYSPLHF,TGTGCCAGCAGCCTCGGGACAGCCTATTCACCCCTCCACTTT
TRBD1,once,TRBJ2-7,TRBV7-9,CASSSTSGQVLYEQYF,TGTGCCAGCAGCTCGACATCGGGACAGGTCCTCTACGAGCAGTACTTC
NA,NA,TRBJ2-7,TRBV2,CASSDPGWNF,TGTGCCAGCAGTGATCCGGGGTGGAACTTC
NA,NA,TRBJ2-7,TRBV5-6,CASSYGRDYEQYF,TGTGCCAGCAGCTATGGCAGGGACTACGAGCAGTACTTC
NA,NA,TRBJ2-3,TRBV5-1,CASSLGGLSTDTQYF,TGCGCCAGCAGCTTGGGCGGCCTAAGCACAGATACGCAGTATTTT
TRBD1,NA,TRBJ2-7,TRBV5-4,CASSQRQGVNEQYF,TGTGCCAGCAGCCAAAGACAGGGGGTTAACGAGCAGTACTTC
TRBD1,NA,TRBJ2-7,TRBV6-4,CASSQQGAVGEQYF,TGTGCCAGCAGTCAACAGGGGGCGGTCGGCGAGCAGTACTTC
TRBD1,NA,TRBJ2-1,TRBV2,CASRDGQGVDEQFF,TGTGCCAGCAGAGATGGACAGGGGGTCGATGAGCAGTTCTTC
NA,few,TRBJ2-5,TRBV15,CATSRVSEQETQYF,TGTGCCACCAGCAGAGTTAGCGAGCAAGAGACCCAGTACTTC